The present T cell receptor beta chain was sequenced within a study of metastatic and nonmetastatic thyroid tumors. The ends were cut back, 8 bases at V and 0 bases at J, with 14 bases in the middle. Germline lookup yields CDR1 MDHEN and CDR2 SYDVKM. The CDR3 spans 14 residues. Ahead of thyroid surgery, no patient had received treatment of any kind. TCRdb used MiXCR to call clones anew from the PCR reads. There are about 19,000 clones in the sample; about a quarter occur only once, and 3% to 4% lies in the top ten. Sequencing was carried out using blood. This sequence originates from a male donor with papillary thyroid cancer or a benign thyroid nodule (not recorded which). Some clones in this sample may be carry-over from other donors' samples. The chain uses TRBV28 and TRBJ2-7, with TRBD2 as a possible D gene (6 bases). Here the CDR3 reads CASGVEGVSYEQYF. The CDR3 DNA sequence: TGTGCCAGCGGGGTGGAGGGTGTCTCCTACGAGCAGTACTTC.